This paragraph covers one T cell receptor (beta chain) sequence. Data came from immunoSEQ multiplex PCR; TCRdb stores just in-frame clones and leaves some out. Of 70,000 to 85,000 clones listed, roughly 94% are singletons. The ends were cut back, 3 bases at V and 6 bases at J, with 11 bases in the middle. This CDR3 has 13 amino acids. Per the germline V gene, CDR1 is SEHNR and CDR2 is FQNEAQ (reference sequence). This specimen belongs to a study of technical replicates of blood from a handful of donors. This rearrangement joins TRBV7-9 to TRBJ1-1; D is ambiguous. The TCR sequence derives from a human donor in good health. Source material: T cells isolated from PBMCs. DNA for the CDR3: TGTGCCAGCAGCTTGGCCTCCAGCGCTGAAGCTTTCTTT. This gives the protein CASSLASSAEAFF.